This T cell receptor beta chain appears in the sequencing data of a study of human T cells and chemical hapten exposure. TCRdb reprocessed the RACE reads via MiXCR and lists one record per CDR3 protein. The sample lists more than 70,000 distinct CDR3 sequences; about a tenth were seen once. Trimming took 5 bases from V and 4 from J; bases not matched to a gene: 6. The CDR3 sequence is 17 residues long. Germline V CDR1 and CDR2: SGHNT, YENEEA. Study-wide results and limits: Among TCRs, those above 1 in 1000 frequency were unaffected by DPC sensitization.

As to time point: patch test 3, about 24 weeks after DPC sensitization. Indicated treatment: therapeutic diphenylcyclopropenone sensitization with weekly scalp DPC. Of note for this clonotype: Its antigen is currently unknown.

Material: whole blood, obtained in connection with sensitization to the hapten diphenylcyclopropenone (DPC). The TCR comes from a woman aged 25 to 45 with alopecia areata. Some clones in this sample may be carry-over from other donors' samples. This chain uses TRBV11-3 with TRBJ2-1; 15 bases match TRBD2. CDR3 bases: TGTGCCAGCAGCCCCGGGACTAGCGGGGGGACATACAATGAGCAGTTCTTC. This codes for CASSPGTSGGTYNEQFF.